This T cell receptor (beta chain) appears in the sequencing data of a study of blood T cell repertoires in COVID-19. Original processing notes: Quantification of nucleated cells was approximated via reference gene primer amplification. The table came from immunoSEQ multiplex PCR; TCRdb's copy has only in-frame clones and leaves some out. Clone size and the V and J calls come from that table; the DNA yielded D and trimming. The data show 200,000 to 300,000 clones, 85% to 90% seen once. Deletions cut 3 bases from V and 0 bases from J, with 11 bases between. The germline V gene encodes CDR1 DFQATT and CDR2 SNEGSKA (reference sequence). The CDR3 spans 14 residues.

This sequence originates from a man in his fifties who had been exposed to COVID-19. Sequencing was done on a sample of PBMCs or T cells enriched from blood (not recorded which). J is TRBJ1-2 and V is TRBV20-1; D is unresolved. Here the CDR3 DNA reads TGCAGTGCTAGTACACCTTCCTCTAACTATGGCTACACCTTC. Protein product: CSASTPSSNYGYTF.